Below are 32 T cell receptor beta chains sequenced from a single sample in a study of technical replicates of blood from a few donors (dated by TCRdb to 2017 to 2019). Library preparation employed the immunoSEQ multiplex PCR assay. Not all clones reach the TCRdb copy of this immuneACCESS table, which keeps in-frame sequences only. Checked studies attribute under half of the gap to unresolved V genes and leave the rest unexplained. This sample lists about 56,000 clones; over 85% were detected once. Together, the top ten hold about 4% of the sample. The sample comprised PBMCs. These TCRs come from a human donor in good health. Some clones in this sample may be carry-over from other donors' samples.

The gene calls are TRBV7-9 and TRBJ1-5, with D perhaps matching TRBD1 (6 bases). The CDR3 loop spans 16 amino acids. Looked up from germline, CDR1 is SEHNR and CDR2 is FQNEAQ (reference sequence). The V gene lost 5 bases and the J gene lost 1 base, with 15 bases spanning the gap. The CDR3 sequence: CASSLDSPLSNQPQHF. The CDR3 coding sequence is TGTGCCAGCAGCCTGGACAGCCCTTTGAGCAATCAGCCCCAGCATTTT.

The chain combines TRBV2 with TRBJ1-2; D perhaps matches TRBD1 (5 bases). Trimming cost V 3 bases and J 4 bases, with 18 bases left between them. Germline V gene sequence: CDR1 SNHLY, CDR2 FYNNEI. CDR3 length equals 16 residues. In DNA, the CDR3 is TGTGCCAGCAGTGACCTCCGTAACAGGTATAGCTATGGCTACACCTTC. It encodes CASSDLRNRYSYGYTF.

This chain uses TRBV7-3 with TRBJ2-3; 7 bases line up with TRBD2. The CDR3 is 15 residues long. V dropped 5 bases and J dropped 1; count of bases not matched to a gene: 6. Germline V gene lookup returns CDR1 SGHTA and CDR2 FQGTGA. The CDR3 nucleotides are TGTGCCAGCAGCCCTGCTAGCGGAGGCACAGATACGCAGTATTTT. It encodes CASSPASGGTDTQYF.

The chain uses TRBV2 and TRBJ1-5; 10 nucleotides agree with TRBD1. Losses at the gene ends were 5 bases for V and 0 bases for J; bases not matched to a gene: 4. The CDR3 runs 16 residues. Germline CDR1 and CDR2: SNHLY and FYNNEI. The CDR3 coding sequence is TGTGCCAGCAGTAAAGACAGGGGGCGTAGCAATCAGCCCCAGCATTTT. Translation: CASSKDRGRSNQPQHF.

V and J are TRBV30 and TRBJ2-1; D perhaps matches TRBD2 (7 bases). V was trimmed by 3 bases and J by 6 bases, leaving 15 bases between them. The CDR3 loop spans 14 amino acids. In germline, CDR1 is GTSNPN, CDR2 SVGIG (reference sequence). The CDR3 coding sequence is TGTGCCTGGAGAAGGGGGGGCCCCGGCAATGAGCAGTTCTTC. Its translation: CAWRRGGPGNEQFF. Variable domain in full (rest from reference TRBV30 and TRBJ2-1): SQTIHQWPATLVQPVGSPLSLECTVEGTSNPNLYWYRQAAGRGLQLLFYSVGIGQISSEVPQNLSASRPQDRQFILSSKKLLLSDSGFYLCAWRRGGPGNEQFFGPGTRLTVL.

CDR3 loop: CASSFRDSNEKLFF. DNA of the CDR3: TGTGCCAGCAGCTTCAGAGACAGTAATGAAAAACTGTTTTTT. The V and J genes are TRBV7-2 and TRBJ1-4; weak D call: TRBD1 (5 bases). The CDR3 length is 14 residues. Germline-derived CDR1 and CDR2 are SGHTA and FQGNSA. Trimming took off 3 bases at V and 4 bases at J, with 9 bases between the two ends.

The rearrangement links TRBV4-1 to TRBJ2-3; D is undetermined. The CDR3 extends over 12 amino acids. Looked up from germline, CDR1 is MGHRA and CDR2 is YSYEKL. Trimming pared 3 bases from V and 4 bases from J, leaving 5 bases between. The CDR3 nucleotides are TGCGCCAGCAGCCATCCGGCAGATACGCAGTATTTT. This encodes CASSHPADTQYF.

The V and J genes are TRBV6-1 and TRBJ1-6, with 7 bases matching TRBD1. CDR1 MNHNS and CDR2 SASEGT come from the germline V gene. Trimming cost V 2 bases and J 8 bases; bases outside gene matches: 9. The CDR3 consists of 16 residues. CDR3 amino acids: CASSEYYDREDSPLHF. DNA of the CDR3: TGTGCCAGCAGTGAATACTATGACAGGGAAGATTCACCCCTCCACTTT.

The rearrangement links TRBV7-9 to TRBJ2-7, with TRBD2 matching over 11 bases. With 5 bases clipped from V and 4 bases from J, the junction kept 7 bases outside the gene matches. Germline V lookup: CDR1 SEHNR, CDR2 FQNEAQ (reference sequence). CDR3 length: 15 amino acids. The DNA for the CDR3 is TGTGCCAGCAGCCAAGATACTAGCGGGAGTTACGAGCAGTACTTC. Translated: CASSQDTSGSYEQYF.

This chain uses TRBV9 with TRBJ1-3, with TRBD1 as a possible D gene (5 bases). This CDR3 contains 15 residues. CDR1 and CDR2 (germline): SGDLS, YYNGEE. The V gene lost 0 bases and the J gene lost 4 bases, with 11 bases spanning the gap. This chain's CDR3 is CASSVEEGMGNTIYF. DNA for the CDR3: TGTGCCAGCAGCGTAGAGGAGGGGATGGGAAACACCATATATTTT. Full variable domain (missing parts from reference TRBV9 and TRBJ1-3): DSGVTQTPKHLITATGQRVTLRCSPRSGDLSVYWYQQSLDQGLQFLIQYYNGEERAKGNILERFSAQQFPDLHSELNLSSLELGDSALYFCASSVEEGMGNTIYFGEGSWLTVV.

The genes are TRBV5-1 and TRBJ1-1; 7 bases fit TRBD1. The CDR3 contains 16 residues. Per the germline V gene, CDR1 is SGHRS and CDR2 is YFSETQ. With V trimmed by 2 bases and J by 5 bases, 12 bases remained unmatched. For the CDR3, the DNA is TGCGCCAGCAGCTTTGTTCCCGCCCAGGGGGGTACTGAAGCTTTCTTT. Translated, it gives CASSFVPAQGGTEAFF.

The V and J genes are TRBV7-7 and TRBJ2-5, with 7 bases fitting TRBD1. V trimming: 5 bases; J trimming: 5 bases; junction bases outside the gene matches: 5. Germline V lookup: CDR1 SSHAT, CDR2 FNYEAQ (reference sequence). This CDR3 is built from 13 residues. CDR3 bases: TGTGCCAGCAGCCCAGGGGGAAGCGAGACCCAGTACTTC. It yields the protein CASSPGGSETQYF.

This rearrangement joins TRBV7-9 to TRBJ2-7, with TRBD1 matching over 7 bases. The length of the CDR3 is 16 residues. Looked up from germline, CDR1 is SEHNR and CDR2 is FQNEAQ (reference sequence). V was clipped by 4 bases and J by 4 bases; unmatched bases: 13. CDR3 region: CASSWSPGQDSYEQYF. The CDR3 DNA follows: TGTGCCAGCAGCTGGTCGCCCGGACAGGACTCGTACGAGCAGTACTTC.

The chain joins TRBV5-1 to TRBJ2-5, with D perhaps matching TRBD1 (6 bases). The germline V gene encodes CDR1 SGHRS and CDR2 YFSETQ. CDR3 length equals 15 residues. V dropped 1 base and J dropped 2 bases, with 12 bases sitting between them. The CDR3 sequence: CASSLNTGPQETQYF. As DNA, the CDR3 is TGCGCCAGCAGCTTGAATACAGGGCCACAAGAGACCCAGTACTTC.

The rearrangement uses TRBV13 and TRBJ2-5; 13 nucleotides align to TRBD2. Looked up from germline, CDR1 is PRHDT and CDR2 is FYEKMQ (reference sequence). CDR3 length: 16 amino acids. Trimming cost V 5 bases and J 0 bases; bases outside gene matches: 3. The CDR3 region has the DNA TGTGCCAGCAGCCCCGGGACTAGCGGGAACCAAGAGACCCAGTACTTC. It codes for CASSPGTSGNQETQYF.

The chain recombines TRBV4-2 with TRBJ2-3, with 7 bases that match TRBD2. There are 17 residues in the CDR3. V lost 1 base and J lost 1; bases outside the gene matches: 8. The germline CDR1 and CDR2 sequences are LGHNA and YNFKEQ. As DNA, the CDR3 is TGTGCCAGCAGCCAAGGACCCAAAACTAGCGGCACAGATACGCAGTATTTT. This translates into CASSQGPKTSGTDTQYF.

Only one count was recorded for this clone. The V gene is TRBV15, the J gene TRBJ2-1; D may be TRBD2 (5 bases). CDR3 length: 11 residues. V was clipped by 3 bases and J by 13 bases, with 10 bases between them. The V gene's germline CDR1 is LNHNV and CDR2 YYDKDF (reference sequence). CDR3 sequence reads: CATSSSDSQFF. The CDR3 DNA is TGTGCCACCAGCAGCTCGGACTCCCAGTTCTTC.

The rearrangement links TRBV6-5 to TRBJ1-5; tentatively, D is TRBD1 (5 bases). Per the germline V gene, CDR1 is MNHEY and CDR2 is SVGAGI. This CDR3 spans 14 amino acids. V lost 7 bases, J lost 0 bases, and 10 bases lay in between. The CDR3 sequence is CASKLDISNQPQHF. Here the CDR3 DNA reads TGTGCCAGCAAACTGGACATTAGCAATCAGCCCCAGCATTTT.

The CDR3 spells CASSLAQGASVIGGYTF. CDR3 in DNA: TGTGCCAGCAGTTTGGCCCAGGGGGCATCCGTGATCGGTGGCTACACCTTC. J is TRBJ1-2 and V is TRBV27; 8 bases line up with TRBD1. Germline CDR1 reads MNHEY; CDR2 reads SMNVEV (reference sequence). The V gene end was trimmed by 3 bases and the J gene end by 7 bases; junction bases not matched to a gene: 16. The CDR3 extends over 17 amino acids.

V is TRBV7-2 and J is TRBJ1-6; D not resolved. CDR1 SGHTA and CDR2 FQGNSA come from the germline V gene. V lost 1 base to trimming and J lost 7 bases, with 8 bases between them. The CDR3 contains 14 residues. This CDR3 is CASSLVQTNSPLHF. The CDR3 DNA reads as TGTGCCAGCAGCTTAGTACAGACAAATTCACCCCTCCACTTT.

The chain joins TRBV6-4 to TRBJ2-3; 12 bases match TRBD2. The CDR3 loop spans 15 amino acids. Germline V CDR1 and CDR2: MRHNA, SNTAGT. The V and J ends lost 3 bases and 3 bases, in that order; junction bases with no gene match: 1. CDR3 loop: CASSETSGRTDTQYF. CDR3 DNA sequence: TGTGCCAGCAGTGAAACTAGCGGGAGGACAGATACGCAGTATTTT.

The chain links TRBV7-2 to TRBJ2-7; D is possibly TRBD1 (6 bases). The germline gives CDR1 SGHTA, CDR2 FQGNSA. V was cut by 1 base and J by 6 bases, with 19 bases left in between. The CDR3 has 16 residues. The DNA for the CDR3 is TGTGCCAGCAGCTTAGGTCAGGGGAGAGCTCGGGGCGAGCAGTACTTC. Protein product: CASSLGQGRARGEQYF.

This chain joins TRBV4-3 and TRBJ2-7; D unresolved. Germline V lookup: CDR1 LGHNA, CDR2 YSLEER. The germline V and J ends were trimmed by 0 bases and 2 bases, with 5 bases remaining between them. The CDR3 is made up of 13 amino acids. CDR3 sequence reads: CASSQESTYEQYF. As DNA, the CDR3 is TGCGCCAGCAGCCAAGAGAGCACCTACGAGCAGTACTTC.

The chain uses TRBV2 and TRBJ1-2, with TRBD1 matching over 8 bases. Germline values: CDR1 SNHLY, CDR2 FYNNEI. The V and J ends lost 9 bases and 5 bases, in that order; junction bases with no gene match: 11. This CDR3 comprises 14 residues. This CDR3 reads CARGRQGQSYGYTF. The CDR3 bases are TGTGCCAGGGGACGACAGGGGCAAAGTTATGGCTACACCTTC.

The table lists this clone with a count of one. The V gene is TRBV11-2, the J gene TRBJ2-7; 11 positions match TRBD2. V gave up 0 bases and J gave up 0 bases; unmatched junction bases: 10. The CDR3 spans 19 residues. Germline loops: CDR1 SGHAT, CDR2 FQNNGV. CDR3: CASSLDQETSGVSSYEQYF. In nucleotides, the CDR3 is TGTGCCAGCAGCTTAGATCAAGAGACTAGCGGGGTTAGCTCCTACGAGCAGTACTTC.

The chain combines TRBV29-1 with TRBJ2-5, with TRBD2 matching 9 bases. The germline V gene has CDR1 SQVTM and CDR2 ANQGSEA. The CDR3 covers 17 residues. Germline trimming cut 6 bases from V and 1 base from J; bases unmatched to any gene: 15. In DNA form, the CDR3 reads TGCAGCGTCCATACGGACTTCAGCGGGGGGCCCCAAGAGACCCAGTACTTC. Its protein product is CSVHTDFSGGPQETQYF.

The CDR3 DNA reads TGTGCCAGCAGCCTAGGGACTAGCGGGGCGGGAGATACGCAGTATTTT. Amino acids: CASSLGTSGAGDTQYF. V is TRBV7-3 and J is TRBJ2-3, with 13 bases that match TRBD2. V trimming: 5 bases; J trimming: 5 bases; junction bases outside the gene matches: 7. This CDR3 has 16 amino acids. Germline loops: CDR1 SGHTA, CDR2 FQGTGA.

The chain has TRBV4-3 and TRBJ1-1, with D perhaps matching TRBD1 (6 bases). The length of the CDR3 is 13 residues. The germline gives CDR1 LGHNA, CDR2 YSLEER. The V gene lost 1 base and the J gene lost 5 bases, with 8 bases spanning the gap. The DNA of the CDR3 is TGCGCCAGCAGCCAAGGCAGGGGAACTGAAGCTTTCTTT. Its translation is CASSQGRGTEAFF.

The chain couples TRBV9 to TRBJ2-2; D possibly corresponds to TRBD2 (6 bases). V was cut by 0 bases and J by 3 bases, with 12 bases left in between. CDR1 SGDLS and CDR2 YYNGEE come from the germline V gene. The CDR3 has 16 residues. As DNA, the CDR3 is TGTGCCAGCAGCGTAGAGGCTAGCGCAGACACCGGGGAGCTGTTTTTT. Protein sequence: CASSVEASADTGELFF.

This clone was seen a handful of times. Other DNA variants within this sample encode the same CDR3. CDR3 sequence (DNA): TGCGCCAGCAGCCCGCAGGGTAACACTGAAGCTTTCTTT. It yields the protein CASSPQGNTEAFF. The V and J genes are TRBV5-1 and TRBJ1-1; a weak D match, TRBD1 (5 bases). V gave up 4 bases and J gave up 2 bases, with 9 bases separating them. Germline CDR1 reads SGHRS; CDR2 reads YFSETQ. The CDR3 consists of 13 residues.

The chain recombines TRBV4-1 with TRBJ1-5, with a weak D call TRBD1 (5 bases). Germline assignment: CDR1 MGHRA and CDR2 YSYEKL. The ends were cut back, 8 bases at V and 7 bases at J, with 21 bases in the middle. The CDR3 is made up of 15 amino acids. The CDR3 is CASLSGRGAEQPQHF. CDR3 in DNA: TGCGCCAGCTTATCTGGGAGGGGCGCGGAGCAGCCCCAGCATTTT.

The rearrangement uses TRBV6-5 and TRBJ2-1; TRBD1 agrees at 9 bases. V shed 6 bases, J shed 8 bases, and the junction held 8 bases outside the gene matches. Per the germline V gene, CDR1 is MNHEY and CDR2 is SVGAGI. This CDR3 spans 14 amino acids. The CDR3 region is CASRTGGEIDEQFF. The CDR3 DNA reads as TGTGCCAGCAGGACAGGGGGGGAGATTGATGAGCAGTTCTTC.